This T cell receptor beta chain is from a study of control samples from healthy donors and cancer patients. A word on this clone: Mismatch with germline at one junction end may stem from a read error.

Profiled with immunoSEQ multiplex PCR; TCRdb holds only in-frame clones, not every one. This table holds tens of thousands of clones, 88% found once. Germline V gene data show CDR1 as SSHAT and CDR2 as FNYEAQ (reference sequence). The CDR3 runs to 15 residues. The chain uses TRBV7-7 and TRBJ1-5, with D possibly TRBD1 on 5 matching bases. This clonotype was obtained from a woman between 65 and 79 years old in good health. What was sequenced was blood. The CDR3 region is CASTLLWGGNQPQHF. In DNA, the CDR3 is TGTGCTAGCACCCTACTATGGGGGGGCAATCAGCCCCAGCATTTT.